Presented here are 6 T cell receptor beta chains from one specimen sequenced in a study of T cell repertoires in cytomegalovirus infection. TCRdb called the reads again in MiXCR, with one record for every CDR3 protein. The table records roughly 500,000 distinct CDR3 sequences, under 45% of them present only once. Antigen specificity for these receptors is unknown. This specimen consisted of cultured PBMCs, obtained from culture after CMV antigen stimulation. Receptors originate from a human donor in good health (CMV status not recorded). Some clones in this sample may be carry-over from other donors' samples.

This clonotype has more than one count but fewer than ten. This rearrangement joins TRBV20-1 to TRBJ2-5; 10 positions match TRBD1. Germline CDR1 is DFQATT and CDR2 is SNEGSKA (reference sequence). The CDR3 length is 14 residues. The junction had 6 bases not matched to a gene; V was cut back by 4 bases and J by 4 bases. The CDR3 reads CSATGQGDPETQYF. For the CDR3, the DNA is TGCAGTGCTACAGGACAGGGGGATCCAGAGACCCAGTACTTC.

CDR3 loop: CSARTSRDTQYF. CDR3 coding DNA: TGCAGTGCTAGGACTTCCCGGGATACGCAGTATTTT. This sequence joins TRBV20-1 and TRBJ2-3; D unresolved. Germline V lookup: CDR1 DFQATT, CDR2 SNEGSKA (reference sequence). Trimming removed 3 bases from V and 6 bases from J, with 10 bases in between. This CDR3 spans 12 amino acids.

This sequence joins TRBV5-4 and TRBJ1-1, with D unclear. The CDR3 runs to 14 residues. Germline V lookup: CDR1 SGHNT, CDR2 YYREEE (reference sequence). Trimming stripped 0 bases from V and 7 bases from J, with 13 bases between. CDR3 bases: TGTGCCAGCAGCTTGGGGCCGACGACATTTGAAGCTTTCTTT. This translates into CASSLGPTTFEAFF. Complete variable domain (other parts from reference TRBV5-4 and TRBJ1-1): ETGVTQSPTHLIKTRGQQVTLRCSSQSGHNTVSWYQQALGQGPQFIFQYYREEENGRGNFPPRFSGLQFPNYSSELNVNALELDDSALYLCASSLGPTTFEAFFGQGTRLTVV.

V is TRBV10-3 and J is TRBJ1-1; weak D call: TRBD1 (5 bases). This CDR3 comprises 14 residues. Germline V CDR1 and CDR2: ENHRY, SYGVKD. The ends were cut back, 9 bases at V and 1 base at J, with 15 bases in the middle. This CDR3 is CAIRAGTGNTEAFF. CDR3 nucleotides: TGTGCCATTCGAGCCGGCACAGGGAACACTGAAGCTTTCTTT.

The chain links TRBV20-1 to TRBJ1-5, with D possibly TRBD1 on 5 matching bases. This CDR3 is built from 13 residues. The germline V gene has CDR1 DFQATT and CDR2 SNEGSKA (reference sequence). Between the trimmed V and J ends, which lost 2 bases and 5 bases, there was a span of 10 bases. The CDR3 here is CSARLGGDQPQHF. Written as DNA, the CDR3 is TGCAGTGCTAGATTGGGGGGGGATCAGCCCCAGCATTTT.

This clonotype was observed a few times. The chain uses TRBV7-9 and TRBJ1-4; a weak D match, TRBD1 (5 bases). Germline V gene data show CDR1 as SEHNR and CDR2 as FQNEAQ (reference sequence). V gave up 2 bases and J gave up 1 base, with 11 bases separating them. This CDR3 comprises 16 residues. The CDR3 DNA reads TGTGCCAGCAGCTTAAGGGGATCAGTAACTAATGAAAAACTGTTTTTT. Its protein is CASSLRGSVTNEKLFF.